One sample yielded the 10 T cell receptor beta chains listed below, sequenced in a study of regulatory T cells in long-lasting Graves disease. Time point meaning: newly diagnosed GD, antithyroid drugs for less than 3 months. PBMC-derived RNA was used for the TCR library. CDR3 regions were amplified by Arm-PCR using iRepertoire HTBI primers to build TCR beta libraries. TCRdb called the multiplex PCR reads again in MiXCR, with one record for every CDR3 protein. The table records approximately 460,000 distinct CDR3 sequences, 15% to 20% of them present only once. This sample was shared with a second study, whose subject was T cells in Graves' hyperthyroidism and ophthalmopathy.

The material was peripheral blood mononuclear cells (PBMCs), obtained at new diagnosis, from a patient treated with antithyroid drugs. The source is a woman between 25 and 40 years old with Graves disease.

This clonotype was detected ten times or more. The CDR3 nucleotides are TGTGCCAGCAGCAAGACCCGCCTAGAGGAGCAGTTCTTC. Protein sequence: CASSKTRLEEQFF. The rearrangement links TRBV3-1 to TRBJ2-1; no reliable D call. Germline-derived CDR1 and CDR2 are LGHDT and YNNKEL (reference sequence). This CDR3 contains 13 residues. Trimming cost V 5 bases and J 10 bases, with 15 bases left between them.

As concerns this clonotype: A far larger clone is only one base removed, so a read error is likely. The rearrangement uses TRBV7-8 and TRBJ2-3, with TRBD1 identical over 10 bases. Germline-derived CDR1 and CDR2 are SGHVS and FQNEAQ. This CDR3 has 15 residues. V gave up 6 bases and J gave up 2 bases; unmatched junction bases: 5. The CDR3 sequence: CASSSGTGDTDTQYF. The CDR3 DNA is TGTGCCAGCAGTTCCGGGACAGGGGACACAGATACGCAGTATTTT.

Comments on this clonotype: With a much larger clone just one base away, this may be a read error. The rearrangement uses TRBV4-3 and TRBJ2-1, with a tentative D call TRBD1 (5 bases). The CDR3 loop spans 15 amino acids. Germline-derived CDR1 and CDR2 are LGHNA and YSLEER. Written as DNA, the CDR3 is TGCGCCAGCGGCCAAGCTCAGGGTTGGTACAATGAGCAGTTCTTC. This encodes CASGQAQGWYNEQFF.

The chain uses TRBV29-1 and TRBJ2-3, with 10 bases lining up with TRBD2. The V segment lost 7 bases and the J segment 3 bases; nucleotides outside the gene matches: 7. This CDR3 contains 14 residues. Per the germline V gene, CDR1 is SQVTM and CDR2 is ANQGSEA. CDR3 sequence: CSALAGAETDTQYF. The CDR3 DNA sequence: TGCAGCGCCCTAGCGGGAGCTGAGACAGATACGCAGTATTTT.

This clonotype was counted many times. The genes are TRBV11-2 and TRBJ2-3; 10 nucleotides align to TRBD2. The CDR3 totals 17 residues. Germline V gene sequence: CDR1 SGHAT, CDR2 FQNNGV. J lost 5 bases, V lost 1 base, and 9 bases had no gene match. The CDR3 reads CASSLGPSGSFGDTQYF. In nucleotides, the CDR3 is TGTGCCAGCAGCTTAGGTCCTAGCGGGAGCTTCGGAGATACGCAGTATTTT.

This chain links TRBV28 with TRBJ2-5, with 9 positions matching TRBD2. The CDR3 length is 15 residues. V dropped 0 bases and J dropped 1; count of bases not matched to a gene: 0. Germline V gene sequence: CDR1 MDHEN, CDR2 SYDVKM. The CDR3 here is CASSLWTSGQETQYF. For the CDR3, the DNA is TGTGCCAGCAGTTTATGGACTAGCGGCCAAGAGACCCAGTACTTC.

This clonotype has ten or more counts. The chain combines TRBV11-1 with TRBJ2-7; 8 bases match TRBD2. V shed 3 bases, J shed 3 bases, and the junction held 7 bases outside the gene matches. This CDR3 is 15 amino acids long. The germline gives CDR1 SGHAT, CDR2 FQDESV (reference sequence). In DNA, the CDR3 is TGTGCCAGCAGCTTTGCGGGAGGCGCCTTCTACGAGCAGTACTTC. Encoded protein: CASSFAGGAFYEQYF.

The rearrangement joins TRBV6-5 to TRBJ2-1; D uncertain. The CDR3 has 15 residues. With 2 bases removed from V and 6 bases from J, the gap between germline ends came to 14 bases. Germline values: CDR1 MNHEY, CDR2 SVGAGI. CDR3 region: CASSYASRVANEQFF. The CDR3 DNA follows: TGTGCCAGCAGTTACGCGTCAAGGGTAGCCAATGAGCAGTTCTTC.

This clonotype was observed a few times. Since no conserved phenylalanine or tryptophan closes the CDR3, a read error is the likely cause. The rearrangement uses TRBV7-6 and TRBJ2-7; 7 nucleotides agree with TRBD1. This CDR3 spans 14 amino acids. V lost 6 bases, J lost 6 bases, and 11 bases stayed unmatched. Germline V gene sequence: CDR1 SGHVS, CDR2 FNYEAQ. The chain's CDR3 is CASRLGTDAPEQYL. DNA for the CDR3: TGTGCCAGCAGACTCGGGACAGATGCTCCCGAGCAGTACCTC.

This clonotype was recorded many times. The chain employs TRBV28 and TRBJ2-1, with 13 bases fitting TRBD2. Germline loops: CDR1 MDHEN, CDR2 SYDVKM. This CDR3 has 18 residues. V shed 5 bases and J 4 bases; nucleotides not matched to a gene: 11. The CDR3: CASSLLRLAGGGYNEQFF. CDR3 DNA sequence: TGTGCCAGCAGTCTCCTCAGACTAGCGGGAGGCGGGTACAATGAGCAGTTCTTC. Supplemented by reference TRBV28 and TRBJ2-1, the full variable domain reads DVKVTQSSRYLVKRTGEKVFLECVQDMDHENMFWYRQDPGLGLRLIYFSYDVKMKEKGDIPEGYSVSREKKERFSLILESASTNQTSMYLCASSLLRLAGGGYNEQFFGPGTRLTVL.